This T cell receptor beta chain was captured by sequencing in a study of T-cell memory formation after mild COVID-19. Study-level background: Largely donor-specific sequence clusters came from a couple of donors. Points from the study as a whole: Of the contracting clones, CD4+ ones lay mainly in CM and EM, and CD8+ ones in EMRA. There were some responding clones in pre-infection memory, which suggested that cross-reactive memory had joined.

The TCR alpha and TCR beta cDNA libraries, bearing sample barcodes and UMIs, were generated by 5'RACE using constant-segment primers. TCRdb ran MiXCR on the 5' RACE reads and lists one entry per CDR3 protein. The sample has around 320,000 distinct CDR3 sequences, roughly an eighth seen once; the top ten hold around a fifth. Points on this clonotype: No antigen is known for it.

The CDR3 contains 13 residues. Deletions cut 1 base from V and 6 bases from J, with 10 bases between. Germline loops: CDR1 SGHVS, CDR2 FNYEAQ. This clonotype was sampled from a man younger than 35 who had mild COVID-19 (a few samples of this study predate the infection). Cell type and time point are not known. This chain joins TRBV7-6 and TRBJ2-7; D unresolved. The sample comprised PBMCs or a T cell subset sorted from them (not recorded which). CDR3 sequence (DNA): TGTGCCAGCAGCTTAGATGGTACCTTCGAGCAGTACTTC. Its protein is CASSLDGTFEQYF.